This paragraph covers one TCR beta chain sequence. In the authors' workflow: Amplification of reference gene primers was used by the study to estimate nucleated cell counts. Sequencing used immunoSEQ multiplex PCR; TCRdb keeps in-frame clones, though not all of them. From that table come the V and J calls and clone size; the DNA was used to work out D and trimming. The sample carries roughly 190,000 clones, 85% to 90% recorded once. The sample originates from a study of blood T cell repertoires in COVID-19. As for the study in general: Sample material is recorded as cDNA or gDNA derived from T cells, B-cell-depleted T cells, or PBMCs.

Germline V gene data show CDR1 as SGHNT and CDR2 as YYREEE (reference sequence). The ends were cut back, 4 bases at V and 5 bases at J, with 19 bases in the middle. The CDR3 is 15 amino acids. The sequenced sample consisted of peripheral blood. This TCR derives from a human donor in a cohort sampled during active COVID-19. The rearrangement links TRBV5-4 to TRBJ2-7; possibly TRBD2 for D (6 bases). CDR3 sequence: CASSPQVNGGNEQYF. Here the CDR3 DNA reads TGTGCCAGCAGCCCGCAAGTAAATGGGGGGAACGAGCAGTACTTC.